The clone carrying this TCR beta chain has more than one count but fewer than ten. The antigen is not known. The data were obtained in a study of cytomegalovirus exposure and HLA in healthy donors. Regarding the study as a whole: Several top significant clusters appeared, in a later analysis, to be linked to common viral pathogens. The records held CMV serostatus as the only immune exposure information.

CDR3 length: 13 residues. The germline V gene has CDR1 MDHEN and CDR2 SYDVKM. The ends lost 6 bases at V and 4 bases at J; junction bases unmatched: 5. PCR used 60 Vbeta primers and 13 Jbeta primers. The assay was immunoSEQ multiplex PCR, and TCRdb's table has in-frame clones only and misses some. Here the sample spans about 160,000 clones, 80% being singletons. Specimen: PBMCs. The J gene is TRBJ1-2, the V gene TRBV28, with 7 positions matching TRBD1. The TCR was taken from a woman in her forties or fifties in good health and CMV-seronegative. CDR3 sequence: CASRGDSFYGYTF. The CDR3 DNA is TGTGCCAGCAGGGGGGACAGTTTCTATGGCTACACCTTC.